Included here is one T cell receptor (beta chain) sequence, with context. The antigen this receptor binds is unknown. The sample holds no much larger clone one base away, and base qualities are not on file. The germline V gene (reference sequence) sets CDR1 to MNHEY and CDR2 to SMNVEV. At the junction V is shortened by 2 bases and J by 6 bases; bases outside the gene matches: 3. The cysteine opens and the phenylalanine closes a CDR3 of 13 amino acids. The only DNA kept is the CDR3, 39 bases in frame from the first base. The data originate from a study of T cells after somatic rescue of genetic block (dated by TCRdb to between 2020 and 2021). Looking at the study overall: What the study looked at was long-term robustness, specifically in a T-cell system that came about through somatic rescue of a genetic block in T-cell development.

Library prep was done by the immunoSEQ multiplex PCR assay. Imported from immuneACCESS, the table was reduced by TCRdb to in-frame sequences with V and J called. These copies leave out some clones; in studies compared against another copy, an unresolved V gene accounts for under half, and the cause of the remainder is not known. This sample comprises tens of thousands of clones, about 96% of them detected only once. Clones ranked in the top ten supply around 0.078% of the sample. The chain was built from TRBV27 and TRBJ1-2; 7 junctional bases match TRBD1. This sequence was found in a child younger than two. The sample comprised peripheral blood mononuclear cells (PBMCs). The DNA sequence follows: TGTGCCAGCAGTTTAGGAGGGGGCGATGGCTACACCTTC. Its protein reads: CASSLGGGDGYTF.